This T cell receptor (beta chain) originates from a study of blood T cell repertoires in COVID-19. The V gene end was trimmed by 6 bases and the J gene end by 3 bases; junction bases not matched to a gene: 7. Germline V gene sequence: CDR1 MNHEY, CDR2 SVGAGI. The CDR3 sequence is 15 residues long. Sequencing was performed with immunoSEQ multiplex PCR; in TCRdb, only in-frame clones are kept and a portion is missing. The sample includes about 150,000 clones, around 87% of them seen just once. This TCR derives from a woman aged 40 to 50 who had been exposed to COVID-19. This chain joins TRBV6-5 and TRBJ2-7; 11 nucleotides match TRBD1. The specimen was PBMCs or T cells enriched from blood (not recorded which). The DNA of the CDR3 is TGTGCCAGCAGCCGAGGACAGGGGGCCCGCTACGAGCAGTACTTC. Amino acid sequence: CASSRGQGARYEQYF.